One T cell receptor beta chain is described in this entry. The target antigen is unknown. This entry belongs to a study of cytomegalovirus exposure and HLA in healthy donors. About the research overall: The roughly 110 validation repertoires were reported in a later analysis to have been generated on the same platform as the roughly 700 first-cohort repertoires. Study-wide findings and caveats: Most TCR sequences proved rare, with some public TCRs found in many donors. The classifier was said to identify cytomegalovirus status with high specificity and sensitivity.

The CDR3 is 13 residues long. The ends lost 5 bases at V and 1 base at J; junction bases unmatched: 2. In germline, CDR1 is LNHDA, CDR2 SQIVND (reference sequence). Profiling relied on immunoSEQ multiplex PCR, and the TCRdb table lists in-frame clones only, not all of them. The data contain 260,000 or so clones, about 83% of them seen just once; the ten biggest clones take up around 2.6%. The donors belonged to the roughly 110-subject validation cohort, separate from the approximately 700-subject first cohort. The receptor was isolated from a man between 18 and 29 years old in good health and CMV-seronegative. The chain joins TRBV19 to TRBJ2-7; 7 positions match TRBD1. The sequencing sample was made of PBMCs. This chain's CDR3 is CASSEGASYEQYF. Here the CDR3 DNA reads TGTGCCAGTAGTGAGGGGGCTTCCTACGAGCAGTACTTC.